The 8 T cell receptor beta chains reported below all come from one sample, sequenced in a study of cytomegalovirus exposure and HLA in healthy donors. Primers included in the PCR were 60 Vbeta and 13 Jbeta primers. Assay used: immunoSEQ multiplex PCR; TCRdb lists only in-frame clones, some missing. The sample consists of some 140,000 clones, 80% of them appearing once. Sequenced sample: PBMCs. The receptors here all came from a young man in good health and CMV-seronegative.

The V gene is TRBV19, the J gene TRBJ2-3; TRBD2 agrees at 7 bases. J lost 0 bases, V lost 10 bases, and 10 bases had no gene match. This CDR3 has 15 amino acids. From germline, CDR1 is LNHDA and CDR2 SQIVND (reference sequence). As DNA, the CDR3 is TGTGCCACCCAGAGGACTAGGTTTAGCACAGATACGCAGTATTTT. Amino acid sequence: CATQRTRFSTDTQYF.

The chain combines TRBV7-6 with TRBJ2-2; D may be TRBD2 (5 bases). Germline CDR1 is SGHVS and CDR2 is FNYEAQ. V dropped 4 bases and J dropped 4 bases, with 13 bases sitting between them. This CDR3 region has 15 residues. The CDR3 loop reads CASSSFLGGTGELFF. In nucleotides, the CDR3 is TGTGCCAGCAGCTCCTTTCTAGGAGGCACCGGGGAGCTGTTTTTT.

As for this clone: An end of the junction differs from the germline gene, which may be a read error. The chain carries TRBV2 and TRBJ2-1; a possible D gene is TRBD2 (7 bases). Germline CDR1 is SNHLY and CDR2 is FYNNEI. This CDR3 is 13 amino acids long. The CDR3 region is CASSVESGGLSVF. The CDR3, as DNA: TGTGCCAGCAGTGTTGAGTCCGGGGGGCTTTCCGTCTTC.

The chain has TRBV28 and TRBJ1-4; D is unresolved. The CDR3 consists of 12 residues. Looked up from germline, CDR1 is MDHEN and CDR2 is SYDVKM. The V and J ends lost 5 bases and 11 bases respectively, with 12 bases between them. The CDR3 nucleotides read TGTGCCAGCAGTCCCAGACAATCGAAACTGTTTTTT. Translating it yields CASSPRQSKLFF.

In nucleotides, the CDR3 is TGTGCCAGCAGCATCACAGGGGTGGCGAATGAGCAGTTCTTC. The encoded protein is CASSITGVANEQFF. The V gene is TRBV9, the J gene TRBJ2-1; 7 bases line up with TRBD1. CDR3 length: 14 amino acids. In germline, CDR1 is SGDLS, CDR2 YYNGEE. Trimming took 4 bases from V and 7 from J; bases not matched to a gene: 8.

This chain uses TRBV28 with TRBJ2-1, with 8 bases fitting TRBD1. The trim removed 8 bases at V and 5 bases at J, leaving 5 bases unmatched. The germline gives CDR1 MDHEN, CDR2 SYDVKM. The CDR3 covers 13 residues. The CDR3 DNA reads TGTGCCAGCGAATACAGGGGGAACAATGAGCAGTTCTTC. Amino acid sequence: CASEYRGNNEQFF.

V and J are TRBV28 and TRBJ2-1; TRBD2 agrees at 11 bases. This CDR3 region has 13 residues. Germline V gives CDR1 MDHEN, CDR2 SYDVKM. The V gene end was trimmed by 2 bases and the J gene end by 13 bases; junction bases not matched to a gene: 4. The CDR3 DNA reads as TGTGCCAGCAGTTTACTCCTAGCGGGAGGACAGTTCTTC. Residues: CASSLLLAGGQFF.

V gene TRBV27 combines with J gene TRBJ2-7; possible D gene TRBD2, 6 bases. V gave up 6 bases and J gave up 1 base, with 16 bases separating them. Germline V gives CDR1 MNHEY, CDR2 SMNVEV (reference sequence). The CDR3 covers 15 residues. This CDR3 is CASSRRGTSSYEQYF. The DNA for the CDR3 is TGTGCCAGCAGCCGCCGCGGGACTTCTTCCTACGAGCAGTACTTC.